This TCR beta chain was recovered during a study of T cell repertoires in cytomegalovirus infection. Study-level information: Both CMV infection and a matching HLA type were indicated by public TCR beta signatures.

About this clonotype: Its antigen is as yet unknown.

Germline CDR1 reads MNHNY; CDR2 reads SVGAGI (reference sequence). V shed 2 bases and J 7 bases; nucleotides not matched to a gene: 17. The CDR3 is made up of 18 amino acids. A single record per CDR3 protein comes from TCRdb applying MiXCR to the reads. The sample shows about 310,000 distinct CDR3 sequences, about a sixth of them seen only once. Study conclusions and caveats: Across the ex vivo response, the dominant clonotypes were HLA-C-restricted CMV-specific TCR beta clonotypes.

The rearrangement links TRBV6-6 to TRBJ2-5; 9 bases are a match to TRBD1. Sequencing was carried out using PBMCs. The receptor's source is a human donor in good health (CMV status not recorded). Some clones in this sample may be carry-over from other donors' samples. CDR3 DNA: TGTGCCAGCAGTTACCAAACGGTTTCCGGGACAGGGTACGCGACCCAGTACTTC. As protein: CASSYQTVSGTGYATQYF.